This T cell receptor beta chain was retrieved from a study of T-cell memory formation after mild COVID-19. Study context: There were largely donor-specific TCR clusters.

Study-wide findings and caveats: The finding that pre-infection memory included some responding clones suggested that cross-reactive memory joined. The authors left the SARS-CoV-2 specificity of second-wave clones peaking on day 37 unconfirmed.

The sample holds many counts of this clonotype. Its antigen is undetermined. This CDR3 region has 15 residues. V was shortened by 1 base and J by 10 bases, with 14 bases between the two germline ends. CDR1 and CDR2 (germline): LGHNA, YNFKEQ. Via MiXCR, TCRdb re-called the 5' RACE reads, giving one row per CDR3 protein. The sample shows 30,000 to 35,000 distinct CDR3 sequences, roughly 7.2% of them seen only once. Material: PBMCs or a T cell subset sorted from them (not recorded which). The J gene is TRBJ1-6, the V gene TRBV4-2; perhaps TRBD1 as D (5 bases). The clonotype was recovered from a man younger than 35 who had mild COVID-19 (a few samples of this study predate the infection). Cell type and time point are not known. The CDR3 region has the DNA TGTGCCAGCAGCCAAGGGGGGGGGGTCAACTCACCCCTCCACTTT. Translating gives CASSQGGGVNSPLHF.